Presented here are 17 T cell receptor beta chains from one specimen sequenced in a study of cytomegalovirus exposure and HLA in healthy donors. The PCR made use of 60 Vbeta and 13 Jbeta primers. The data were produced by immunoSEQ multiplex PCR, yet TCRdb's version contains in-frame clones alone and is incomplete. The sample totals 55,000 to 70,000 clones. Sequencing input: PBMCs. The receptors derive from a female donor in good health and CMV-seropositive.

The chain combines TRBV9 with TRBJ2-5, with a tentative D call TRBD2 (6 bases). The CDR3 totals 13 residues. The V end lost 0 bases, the J end lost 5 bases, and 8 bases lay between the germline ends. Per the germline V gene, CDR1 is SGDLS and CDR2 is YYNGEE. The CDR3 DNA follows: TGTGCCAGCAGCGTAGCGGGAGCGGAGACCCAGTACTTC. Encoded protein: CASSVAGAETQYF.

The CDR3 DNA reads TGCGCCAGCAGAGGAAGGGGTGGTGGAAACACCATATATTTT. It is translated as CASRGRGGGNTIYF. The chain uses TRBV5-1 and TRBJ1-3, with a tentative D call TRBD1 (5 bases). The germline CDR1 and CDR2 sequences are SGHRS and YFSETQ. Trimming pared 5 bases from V and 3 bases from J, leaving 12 bases between. The CDR3 length is 14 residues.

V is TRBV19 and J is TRBJ1-1; TRBD1 might be the D (5 bases). The CDR3 loop spans 13 amino acids. From germline, CDR1 is LNHDA and CDR2 SQIVND (reference sequence). The V end was cut by 5 bases, the J end by 1 base, with 8 bases between. The CDR3 DNA follows: TGTGCCAGTAGTCTGCAGGGGAACACTGAAGCTTTCTTT. Protein product: CASSLQGNTEAFF.

V and J are TRBV5-1 and TRBJ1-1; unclear D gene. The V end was cut by 2 bases, the J end by 4 bases, with 18 bases between. The CDR3 extends over 16 amino acids. The V gene's germline CDR1 is SGHRS and CDR2 YFSETQ. The CDR3, as DNA: TGCGCCAGCAGCTTACAACCGGCGGGCGTGGGCACTGAAGCTTTCTTT. This codes for CASSLQPAGVGTEAFF.

V and J are TRBV4-3 and TRBJ1-1; 9 nucleotides agree with TRBD1. This CDR3 comprises 15 residues. The ends lost 5 bases at V and 3 bases at J; junction bases unmatched: 7. The germline V gene encodes CDR1 LGHNA and CDR2 YSLEER. CDR3 DNA: TGCGCCAGCAGCACCCGGGGACAGGGAGACACTGAAGCTTTCTTT. This translates into CASSTRGQGDTEAFF.

This chain links TRBV11-2 with TRBJ1-1; D not resolved. The CDR3 spans 13 residues. Trimming shortened V by 3 bases and J by 1 base, and 6 bases separated the two germline ends. Germline V gene lookup returns CDR1 SGHAT and CDR2 FQNNGV. CDR3 DNA sequence: TGTGCCAGCAGCTTCGGCGGGAACACTGAAGCTTTCTTT. Protein: CASSFGGNTEAFF.

The V gene is TRBV27, the J gene TRBJ2-7; 7 nucleotides agree with TRBD1. CDR1 is MNHEY and CDR2 is SMNVEV in the germline V gene (reference sequence). This CDR3 is 15 amino acids long. Losses at the gene ends were 5 bases for V and 0 bases for J; bases not matched to a gene: 7. CDR3 sequence (DNA): TGTGCCAGCAGTCCAGTGACAGGGAACTCCTACGAGCAGTACTTC. Translation gives CASSPVTGNSYEQYF.

This chain joins TRBV4-1 and TRBJ1-1; 7 nucleotides line up with TRBD1. This CDR3 contains 13 residues. J lost 8 bases, V lost 4 bases, and 7 bases had no gene match. Germline-derived CDR1 and CDR2 are MGHRA and YSYEKL. This chain's CDR3 is CASSLRQGFEAFF. The CDR3 nucleotides read TGCGCCAGCAGCCTCCGACAGGGCTTCGAAGCTTTCTTT.

This rearrangement joins TRBV7-3 to TRBJ2-3; 7 nucleotides line up with TRBD1. Germline values: CDR1 SGHTA, CDR2 FQGTGA. The CDR3 has 15 amino acids. V trimming: 3 bases; J trimming: 0 bases; junction bases outside the gene matches: 3. CDR3 amino acids: CASSFAGGSTDTQYF. The CDR3 nucleotides read TGTGCCAGCAGCTTCGCAGGGGGAAGCACAGATACGCAGTATTTT.

The V and J genes are TRBV5-4 and TRBJ1-1, with D unclear. This CDR3 has 11 amino acids. Germline CDR1 and CDR2: SGHNT and YYREEE (reference sequence). Trimming removed 4 bases from V and 7 bases from J, with 8 bases in between. The CDR3 loop is CASSAEFEAFF. In DNA, the CDR3 is TGTGCCAGCAGCGCGGAATTTGAAGCTTTCTTT.

This chain connects TRBV18 to TRBJ2-7, with D possibly matching TRBD2 (6 bases). Germline assignment: CDR1 KGHSH and CDR2 LQKENI. The CDR3 loop spans 16 amino acids. V was cut by 3 bases and J by 5 bases, with 20 bases left in between. Written as DNA, the CDR3 is TGTGCCAGCTCACCGTTTTCGGCGGGGAATAGAGACGAGCAGTACTTC. Translated: CASSPFSAGNRDEQYF.

The chain combines TRBV5-4 with TRBJ2-1, with 7 nucleotides matching TRBD1. The CDR3 runs 13 residues. Per germline, CDR1 SGHNT and CDR2 YYREEE (reference sequence). Germline trimming cut 4 bases from V and 10 bases from J; bases unmatched to any gene: 8. The CDR3 sequence is CASSLDRTTEQFF. The CDR3 DNA reads TGTGCCAGCAGCCTGGACAGGACAACGGAGCAGTTCTTC.

The chain recombines TRBV5-1 with TRBJ2-5; 8 bases fit TRBD1. Germline CDR1 SGHRS, CDR2 YFSETQ. This CDR3 spans 16 amino acids. V shed 3 bases, J shed 5 bases, and the junction held 12 bases outside the gene matches. The CDR3 protein is CASSSEGQGAGETQYF. CDR3 DNA: TGCGCCAGCAGCTCCGAAGGTCAGGGGGCGGGGGAGACCCAGTACTTC.

The chain is built from TRBV30 and TRBJ1-1, with unresolved D. Trimming shortened V by 2 bases and J by 2 bases, and 6 bases separated the two germline ends. This CDR3 region has 12 residues. In germline, CDR1 is GTSNPN, CDR2 SVGIG (reference sequence). CDR3 region: CAWSNYNTEAFF. CDR3 sequence (DNA): TGTGCCTGGAGTAACTATAACACTGAAGCTTTCTTT.

The chain couples TRBV5-6 to TRBJ2-1; D not resolved. The V end lost 2 bases, the J end lost 6 bases, and 3 bases lay between the germline ends. The CDR3 runs to 11 residues. Looked up from germline, CDR1 is SGHDT and CDR2 is YYEEEE. CDR3 loop: CASSFSNEQFF. DNA for the CDR3: TGTGCCAGCAGCTTTAGCAATGAGCAGTTCTTC.

The gene calls are TRBV28 and TRBJ2-3; 7 bases are shared with TRBD1. Germline V CDR1 and CDR2: MDHEN, SYDVKM. V dropped 4 bases and J dropped 4; count of bases not matched to a gene: 8. The CDR3 contains 15 residues. CDR3 nucleotide sequence: TGTGCCAGCAGTTATTCAACAGGGGTTGCAGATACGCAGTATTTT. Protein: CASSYSTGVADTQYF.

The chain uses TRBV18 and TRBJ2-3; D call uncertain. The CDR3 is 15 residues long. V lost 3 bases, J lost 0 bases, and 10 bases lay in between. Germline-derived CDR1 and CDR2 are KGHSH and LQKENI. CDR3 protein: CASSPPHLSTDTQYF. The CDR3 DNA reads TGTGCCAGCTCACCTCCGCACTTGAGCACAGATACGCAGTATTTT.